Below are 8 T cell receptor beta chains sequenced from a single sample in a study of CD8 T cells in ankylosing spondylitis. TCRdb reprocessed the 5' RACE reads with MiXCR, giving one entry per CDR3 protein. This sample yields approximately 180,000 distinct CDR3 sequences, of which around a sixth are seen a single time; around 4.5% belongs to the top ten. Sequenced material: blood, either unsorted or a sorted T cell fraction (not recorded which). The receptors were sampled from a male donor aged 10 to 30 with ankylosing spondylitis or in good health (not recorded which).

This clonotype was recorded a few times. The chain combines TRBV29-1 with TRBJ2-2; the D gene is possibly TRBD2 (5 bases). The CDR3 covers 13 residues. The germline V gene encodes CDR1 SQVTM and CDR2 ANQGSEA. Trimming removed 1 base at V and 5 bases at J, with 8 bases between. This CDR3 reads CSVEVRGTGELFF. The DNA for the CDR3 is TGCAGCGTTGAAGTAAGAGGGACCGGGGAGCTGTTTTTT.

The chain combines TRBV7-2 with TRBJ2-1; 11 nucleotides agree with TRBD2. Germline loops: CDR1 SGHTA, CDR2 FQGNSA. With V trimmed by 0 bases and J by 3 bases, 4 bases remained unmatched. CDR3 length: 17 residues. This CDR3 is CASSLARTSGYYNEQFF. For the CDR3, the DNA is TGTGCCAGCAGCTTAGCGAGGACTAGCGGGTACTACAATGAGCAGTTCTTC.

This clonotype was detected many times. The chain is built from TRBV5-1 and TRBJ2-7; D may match TRBD1 or TRBD2 (5 bases each). The CDR3 has 14 residues. The ends were cut back, 5 bases at V and 2 bases at J, with 14 bases in the middle. Germline V gene sequence: CDR1 SGHRS, CDR2 YFSETQ. CDR3 sequence: CASRGVGTPYEQYF. The CDR3 coding sequence is TGCGCCAGCAGAGGAGTCGGGACCCCCTACGAGCAGTACTTC.

This clonotype appeared many times. The rearrangement joins TRBV12-3 or TRBV12-4 to TRBJ1-4; D unclear. V gave up 6 bases and J gave up 7 bases, with 6 bases separating them. The CDR3 extends over 11 amino acids. The CDR3 reads CASRSLEKLFF. As DNA, the CDR3 is TGTGCCAGCAGAAGTCTTGAAAAACTGTTTTTT.

The J gene is TRBJ2-5, the V gene TRBV7-9; 7 bases are shared with TRBD2. From germline, CDR1 is SEHNR and CDR2 FQNEAQ (reference sequence). CDR3 length: 17 residues. Trimming took 0 bases from V and 2 from J; bases not matched to a gene: 9. The CDR3 DNA follows: TGTGCCAGCAGCTTAGCGGGGGTAGCGGGCGTTCAAGAGACCCAGTACTTC. Amino acids: CASSLAGVAGVQETQYF.

This clonotype has at least ten counts. The J gene is TRBJ1-5, the V gene TRBV9; D gene ambiguous. The CDR3 is 15 amino acids. The V gene lost 0 bases and the J gene lost 0 bases, with 7 bases spanning the gap. The germline V gene encodes CDR1 SGDLS and CDR2 YYNGEE. This CDR3 reads CASSVEENSNQPQHF. In DNA form, the CDR3 reads TGTGCCAGCAGCGTAGAGGAGAATAGCAATCAGCCCCAGCATTTT.

Ten or more counts support this clonotype. The gene calls are TRBV24-1 and TRBJ2-3, with 7 bases lining up with TRBD1. Germline CDR1 reads KGHDR; CDR2 reads SFDVKD. This CDR3 is built from 15 residues. Unmatched junction bases numbered 5, after V lost 5 bases and J lost 1 base. This CDR3 is CATSALGQGTDTQYF. CDR3 nucleotide sequence: TGTGCCACCAGTGCCCTAGGACAGGGCACAGATACGCAGTATTTT.

This clonotype showed up many times. The V call is TRBV12-3 or TRBV12-4, the J call TRBJ1-5, with D hard to call. The CDR3 length is 14 residues. V was trimmed by 3 bases and J by 0 bases, leaving 6 bases between them. CDR3 nucleotides: TGTGCCAGCAGTTTGTCAAGTAGCAATCAGCCCCAGCATTTT. Translated, it gives CASSLSSSNQPQHF.